This T cell receptor beta chain was observed in a study of CD8 T cells in Susac syndrome. Of note for this clonotype: The antigen is undetermined.

Points from the study as a whole: Clonal expansion was not observed in the Susac syndrome CD4+ T cell repertoires.

Random hexamers were used to reverse transcribe an amount of about 0.45 to 1 ug RNA. Amplification of TCR beta CDR3 by immunoSEQ multiplex PCR spanned 54 Vbeta and 13 Jbeta. TCRdb analysed the immunoSEQ multiplex PCR reads with MiXCR anew, one entry per CDR3 protein. This table has some 160,000 distinct CDR3 sequences, around 94% appearing once. TCR beta sequencing was performed on blood CD8+ and CD4+ T cells. TEMRA cells were FACS-enriched, and CD8+ and CD4+ T cells were isolated negatively. Germline V gene lookup returns CDR1 SQVTM and CDR2 ANQGSEA. This CDR3 is built from 12 residues. The V end was cut by 3 bases, the J end by 6 bases, with 10 bases between.

The TCR sequence derives from a human donor with Susac syndrome. This chain uses TRBV29-1 with TRBJ2-3, with D possibly being TRBD1 (6 bases). The sample was CD4+ T cells from PBMCs. The CDR3, as DNA: TGCAGCGTTGAGGGGGCGGAGGATACGCAGTATTTT. Translation: CSVEGAEDTQYF.